This T cell receptor (beta chain) was sequenced for a study of T cell repertoires in cytomegalovirus infection. At the level of the study: Evidence of both CMV infection and a matching HLA type came from public TCR beta signatures.

Germline V gene sequence: CDR1 MNHEY, CDR2 SVGEGT. V lost 4 bases and J lost 5, with 9 bases in between. The CDR3 is 13 amino acids. Study-wide results and caveats: Ex vivo responses were dominated by HLA-C-restricted CMV-specific TCR beta clonotypes.

As for this clonotype: Its target is unknown.

From the reads, TCRdb called clonotypes with MiXCR, one entry per CDR3 protein. The profile shows some 350,000 distinct CDR3 sequences, approximately 35% of them singletons. Source: cultured PBMCs, taken from culture after CMV antigen stimulation. The chain recombines TRBV6-2 or TRBV6-3 with TRBJ2-1, with a tentative D call TRBD1 (6 bases). The origin of this receptor is a human donor in good health (CMV status not recorded). Some clones in this sample may be carry-over from other donors' samples. DNA of the CDR3: TGTGCCAGCAGTTCGCAGGGGCACAATGAGCAGTTCTTC. Translation: CASSSQGHNEQFF.